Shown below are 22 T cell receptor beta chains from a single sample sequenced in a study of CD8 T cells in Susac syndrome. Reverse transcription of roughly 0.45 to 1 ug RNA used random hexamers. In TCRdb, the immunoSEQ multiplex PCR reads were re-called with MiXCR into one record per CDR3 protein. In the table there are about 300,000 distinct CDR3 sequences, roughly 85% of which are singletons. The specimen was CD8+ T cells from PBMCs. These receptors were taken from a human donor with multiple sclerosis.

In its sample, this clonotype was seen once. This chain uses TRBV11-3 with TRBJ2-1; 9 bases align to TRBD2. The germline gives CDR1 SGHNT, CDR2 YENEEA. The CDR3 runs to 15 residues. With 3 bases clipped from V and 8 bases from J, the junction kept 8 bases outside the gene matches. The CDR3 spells CASSLEASGNHEQFF. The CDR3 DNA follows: TGTGCCAGCAGCTTGGAAGCTAGCGGGAACCATGAGCAGTTCTTC.

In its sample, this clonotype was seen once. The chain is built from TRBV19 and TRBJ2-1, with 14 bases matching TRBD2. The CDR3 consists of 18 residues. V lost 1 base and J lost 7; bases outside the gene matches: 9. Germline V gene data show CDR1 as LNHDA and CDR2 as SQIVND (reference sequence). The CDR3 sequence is CASSIAWTSGRNDNEQFF. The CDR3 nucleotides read TGTGCCAGTAGTATAGCCTGGACTAGCGGGAGGAATGATAATGAGCAGTTCTTC. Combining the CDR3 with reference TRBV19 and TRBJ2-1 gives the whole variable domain DGGITQSPKYLFRKEGQNVTLSCEQNLNHDAMYWYRQDPGQGLRLIYYSQIVNDFQKGDIAEGYSVSREKKESFPLTVTSAQKNPTAFYLCASSIAWTSGRNDNEQFFGPGTRLTVL.

The CDR3 DNA follows: TGCGCCAGCAGGACCGACTCCTCATCCTACAATGAGCAGTTCTTC. Translation gives CASRTDSSSYNEQFF. J is TRBJ2-1 and V is TRBV10-2; D is unresolved. The V gene's germline CDR1 is WSHSY and CDR2 SAAADI. The CDR3 loop spans 15 amino acids. V was shortened by 6 bases and J by 1 base, with 13 bases between the two germline ends.

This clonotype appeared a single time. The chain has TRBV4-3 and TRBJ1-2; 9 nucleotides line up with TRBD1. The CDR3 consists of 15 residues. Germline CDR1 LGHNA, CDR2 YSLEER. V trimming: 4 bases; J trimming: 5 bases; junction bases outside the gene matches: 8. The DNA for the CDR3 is TGCGCCAGCAGCCGACCAGGGACAGGGTTGTATGGCTACACCTTC. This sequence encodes CASSRPGTGLYGYTF.

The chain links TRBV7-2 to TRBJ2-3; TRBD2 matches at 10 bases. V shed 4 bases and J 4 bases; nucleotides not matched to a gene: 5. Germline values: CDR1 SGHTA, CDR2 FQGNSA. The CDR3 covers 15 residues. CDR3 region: CASSSLAGAPDTQYF. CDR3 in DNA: TGTGCCAGCAGCTCCCTAGCGGGAGCTCCAGATACGCAGTATTTT.

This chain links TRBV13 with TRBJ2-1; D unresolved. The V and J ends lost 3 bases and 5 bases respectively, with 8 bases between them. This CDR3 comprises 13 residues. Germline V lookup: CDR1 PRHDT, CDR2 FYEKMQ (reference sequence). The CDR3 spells CASSLTFNNEQFF. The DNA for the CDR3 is TGTGCCAGCAGCTTGACATTCAACAATGAGCAGTTCTTC.

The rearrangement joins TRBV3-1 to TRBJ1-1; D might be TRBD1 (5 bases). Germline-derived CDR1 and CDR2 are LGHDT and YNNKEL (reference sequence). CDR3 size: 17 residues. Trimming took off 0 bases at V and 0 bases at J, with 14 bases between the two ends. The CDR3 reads CASSQEGQGRMNTEAFF. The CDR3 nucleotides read TGTGCCAGCAGCCAAGAAGGGCAGGGACGCATGAACACTGAAGCTTTCTTT.

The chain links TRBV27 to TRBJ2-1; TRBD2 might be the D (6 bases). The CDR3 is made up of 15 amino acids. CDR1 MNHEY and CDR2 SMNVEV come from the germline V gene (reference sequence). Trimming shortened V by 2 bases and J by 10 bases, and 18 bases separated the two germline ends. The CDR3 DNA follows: TGTGCCAGCAGTTTACAGGCGGGGAGCGCGACAGAGCAGTTCTTC. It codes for CASSLQAGSATEQFF.

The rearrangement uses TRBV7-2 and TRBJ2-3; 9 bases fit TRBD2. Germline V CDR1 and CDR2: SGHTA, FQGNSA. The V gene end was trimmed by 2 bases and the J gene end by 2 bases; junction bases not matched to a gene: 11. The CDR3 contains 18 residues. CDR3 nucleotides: TGTGCCAGCAGCTTATACGAGACTAGCGGACTTAACACAGATACGCAGTATTTT. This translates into CASSLYETSGLNTDTQYF. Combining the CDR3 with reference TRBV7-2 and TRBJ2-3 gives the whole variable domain GAGVSQSPSNKVTEKGKDVELRCDPISGHTALYWYRQSLGQGLEFLIYFQGNSAPDKSGLPSDRFSAERTGGSVSTLTIQRTQQEDSAVYLCASSLYETSGLNTDTQYFGPGTRLTVL.

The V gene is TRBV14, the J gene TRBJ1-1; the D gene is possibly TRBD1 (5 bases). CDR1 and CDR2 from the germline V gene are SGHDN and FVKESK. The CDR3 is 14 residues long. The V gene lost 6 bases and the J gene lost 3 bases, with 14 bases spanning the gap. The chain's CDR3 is CASSAPGPDTEAFF. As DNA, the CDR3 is TGTGCCAGCAGTGCTCCAGGGCCGGACACTGAAGCTTTCTTT.

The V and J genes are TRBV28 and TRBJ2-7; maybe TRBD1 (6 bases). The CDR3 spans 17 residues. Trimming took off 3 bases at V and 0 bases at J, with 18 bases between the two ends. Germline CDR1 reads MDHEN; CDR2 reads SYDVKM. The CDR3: CASSFDRKLPASYEQYF. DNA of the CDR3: TGTGCCAGCAGTTTTGACAGGAAATTACCCGCCTCCTACGAGCAGTACTTC.

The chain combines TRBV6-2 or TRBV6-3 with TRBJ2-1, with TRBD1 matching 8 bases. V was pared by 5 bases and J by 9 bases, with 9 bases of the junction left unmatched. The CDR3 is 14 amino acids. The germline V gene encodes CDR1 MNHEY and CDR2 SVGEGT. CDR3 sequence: CASSHRTGFGEQFF. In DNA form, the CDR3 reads TGTGCCAGCAGTCATCGGACAGGGTTCGGTGAGCAGTTCTTC.

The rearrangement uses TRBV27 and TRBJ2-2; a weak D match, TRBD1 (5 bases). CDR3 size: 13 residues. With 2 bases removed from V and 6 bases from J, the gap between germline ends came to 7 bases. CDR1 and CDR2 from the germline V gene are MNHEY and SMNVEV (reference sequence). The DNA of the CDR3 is TGTGCCAGCAGTTTAGCAGGGCCCGGGGAGCTGTTTTTT. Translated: CASSLAGPGELFF.

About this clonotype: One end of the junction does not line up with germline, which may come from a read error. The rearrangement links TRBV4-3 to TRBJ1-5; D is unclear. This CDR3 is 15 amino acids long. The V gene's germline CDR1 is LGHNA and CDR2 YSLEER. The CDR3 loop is CAGSPTIGPDQPQHF. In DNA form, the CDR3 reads TGCGCCGGCAGCCCGACGATTGGACCTGATCAGCCCCAGCATTTT.

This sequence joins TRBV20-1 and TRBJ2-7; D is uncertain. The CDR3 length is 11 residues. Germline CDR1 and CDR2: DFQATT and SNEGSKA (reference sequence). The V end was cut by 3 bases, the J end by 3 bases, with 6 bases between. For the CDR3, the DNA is TGCAGTGCTAGTGATAGCTACGAGCAGTACTTC. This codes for CSASDSYEQYF.

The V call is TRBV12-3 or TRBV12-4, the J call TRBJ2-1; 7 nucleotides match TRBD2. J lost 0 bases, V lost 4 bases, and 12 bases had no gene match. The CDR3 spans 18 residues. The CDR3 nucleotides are TGTGCCAGCAGTTCCCATCGACTAGCACCGAGCTCCTACAATGAGCAGTTCTTC. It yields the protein CASSSHRLAPSSYNEQFF.

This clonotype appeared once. CDR3 loop: CASSTGVVMNTEAFF. CDR3 DNA: TGTGCCAGCAGTACCGGGGTTGTCATGAACACTGAAGCTTTCTTT. The V and J genes are TRBV6-6 and TRBJ1-1; no clear D. Trimming stripped 5 bases from V and 0 bases from J, with 13 bases between. The CDR3 runs 15 residues. Germline V gives CDR1 MNHNY, CDR2 SVGAGI (reference sequence).

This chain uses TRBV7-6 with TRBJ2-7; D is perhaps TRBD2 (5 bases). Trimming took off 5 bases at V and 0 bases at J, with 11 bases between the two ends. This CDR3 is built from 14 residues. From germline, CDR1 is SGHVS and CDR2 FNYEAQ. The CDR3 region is CASSKSGDSYEQYF. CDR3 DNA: TGTGCCAGCAGCAAGTCCGGGGACTCCTACGAGCAGTACTTC.

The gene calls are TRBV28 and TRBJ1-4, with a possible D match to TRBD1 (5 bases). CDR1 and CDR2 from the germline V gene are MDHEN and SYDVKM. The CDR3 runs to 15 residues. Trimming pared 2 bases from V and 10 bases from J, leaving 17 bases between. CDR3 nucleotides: TGTGCCAGCAGTTTAGTCCACCGTGTCGGGGGAAAACTGTTTTTT. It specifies CASSLVHRVGGKLFF.

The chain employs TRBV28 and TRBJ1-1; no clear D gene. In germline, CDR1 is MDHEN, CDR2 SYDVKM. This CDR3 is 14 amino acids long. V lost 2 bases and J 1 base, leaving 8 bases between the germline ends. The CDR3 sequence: CASSLVEGNTEAFF. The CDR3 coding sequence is TGTGCCAGCAGTTTAGTGGAGGGGAACACTGAAGCTTTCTTT.

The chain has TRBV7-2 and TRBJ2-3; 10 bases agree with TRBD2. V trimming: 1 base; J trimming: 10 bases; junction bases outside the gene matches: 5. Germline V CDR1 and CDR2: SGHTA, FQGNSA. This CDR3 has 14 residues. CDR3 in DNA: TGTGCCAGCAGCTTAGGCCTAGCGGGAGTGGCGCAGTATTTT. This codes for CASSLGLAGVAQYF.

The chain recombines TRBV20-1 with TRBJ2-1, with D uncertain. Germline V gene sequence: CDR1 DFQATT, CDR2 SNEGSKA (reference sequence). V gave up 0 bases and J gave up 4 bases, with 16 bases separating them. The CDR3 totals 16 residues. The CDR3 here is CSARDPRNLVYNEQFF. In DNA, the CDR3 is TGCAGTGCTAGAGATCCTAGGAACCTCGTGTACAATGAGCAGTTCTTC.